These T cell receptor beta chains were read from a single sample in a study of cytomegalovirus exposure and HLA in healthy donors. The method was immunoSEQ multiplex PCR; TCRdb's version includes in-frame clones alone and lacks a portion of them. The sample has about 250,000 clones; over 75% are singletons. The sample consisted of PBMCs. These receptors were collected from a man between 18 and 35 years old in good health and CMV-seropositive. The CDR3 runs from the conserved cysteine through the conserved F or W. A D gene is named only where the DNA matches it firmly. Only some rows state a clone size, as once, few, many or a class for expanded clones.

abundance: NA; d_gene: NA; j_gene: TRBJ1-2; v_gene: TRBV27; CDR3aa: CASSSDGSHNYGYTF; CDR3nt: TGTGCCAGCAGTTCGGACGGGTCCCACAACTATGGCTACACCTTC
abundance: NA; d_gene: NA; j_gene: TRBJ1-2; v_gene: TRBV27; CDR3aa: CASSSNLRRSYGYTF; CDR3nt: TGTGCCAGCAGTTCGAACCTGAGACGGAGCTATGGCTACACCTTC
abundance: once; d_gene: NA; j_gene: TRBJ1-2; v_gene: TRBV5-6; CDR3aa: CASSSSSPTARGYTF; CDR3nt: TGTGCCAGCAGCTCAAGCAGCCCCACGGCCCGGGGCTACACCTTC
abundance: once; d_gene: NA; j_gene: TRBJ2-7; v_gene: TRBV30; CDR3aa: CAWARVDEQYF; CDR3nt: TGTGCCTGGGCCAGGGTGGACGAGCAGTACTTC
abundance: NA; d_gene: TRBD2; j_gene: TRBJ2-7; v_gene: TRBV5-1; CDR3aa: CASRPGVAGGSNEQYF; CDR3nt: TGCGCCAGCAGACCAGGGGTAGCGGGAGGTTCCAACGAGCAGTACTTC
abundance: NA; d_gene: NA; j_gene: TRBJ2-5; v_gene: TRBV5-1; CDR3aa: CASSLGSQETQYF; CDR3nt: TGCGCCAGCAGCTTGGGCTCCCAAGAGACCCAGTACTTC
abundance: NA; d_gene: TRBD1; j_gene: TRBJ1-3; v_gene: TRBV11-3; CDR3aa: CASSYPGQGATGNTIYF; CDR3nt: TGTGCCAGCAGCTACCCGGGACAGGGGGCGACCGGAAACACCATATATTTT
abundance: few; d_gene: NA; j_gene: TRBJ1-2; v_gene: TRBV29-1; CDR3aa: CSGMIGTFYGYTF; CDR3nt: TGCAGCGGGATGATCGGGACATTCTATGGCTACACCTTC
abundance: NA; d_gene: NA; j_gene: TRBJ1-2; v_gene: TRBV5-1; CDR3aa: CASSSEGDYGYTF; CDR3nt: TGCGCCAGCAGCTCCGAGGGGGACTATGGCTACACCTTC
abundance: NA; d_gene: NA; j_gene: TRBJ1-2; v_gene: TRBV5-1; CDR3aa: CASSLVAGANYGYTF; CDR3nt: TGCGCCAGCAGCTTGGTGGCCGGAGCTAACTATGGCTACACCTTC
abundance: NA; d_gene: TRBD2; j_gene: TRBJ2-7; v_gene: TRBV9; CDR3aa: CASSVGLGGSYEQYF; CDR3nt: TGTGCCAGCAGCGTGGGACTAGGGGGCTCCTACGAGCAGTACTTC
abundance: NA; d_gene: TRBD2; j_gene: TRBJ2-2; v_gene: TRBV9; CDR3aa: CASSPHSGAGTGELFF; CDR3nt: TGTGCCAGCAGCCCCCATAGCGGGGCTGGGACCGGGGAGCTGTTTTTT
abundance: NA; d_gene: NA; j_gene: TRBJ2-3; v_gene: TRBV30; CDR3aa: CARRANSDTQYF; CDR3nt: TGTGCCCGGAGGGCGAACTCAGATACGCAGTATTTT
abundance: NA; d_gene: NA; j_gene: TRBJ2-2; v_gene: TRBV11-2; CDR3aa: CASSPSGTGTGELFF; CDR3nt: TGTGCCAGCAGCCCCTCCGGGACGGGGACCGGGGAGCTGTTTTTT
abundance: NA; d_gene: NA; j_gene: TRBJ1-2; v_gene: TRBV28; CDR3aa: CASSGGGGNYGYTF; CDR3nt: TGTGCCAGCAGTGGGGGTGGGGGAAACTATGGCTACACCTTC
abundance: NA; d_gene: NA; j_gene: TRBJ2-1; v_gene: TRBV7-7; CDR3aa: CASSPLTTYNEQFF; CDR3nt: TGTGCCAGCAGCCCACTTACTACCTACAATGAGCAGTTCTTC
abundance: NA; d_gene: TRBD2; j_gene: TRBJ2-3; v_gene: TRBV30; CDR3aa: CAWSVGLAGRTDTQYF; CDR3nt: TGTGCCTGGAGTGTGGGCTTAGCGGGACGCACAGATACGCAGTATTTT
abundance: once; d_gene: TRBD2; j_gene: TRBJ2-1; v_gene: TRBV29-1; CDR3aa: CSGSAYNEQFF; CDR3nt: TGTAGCGGGAGCGCCTACAATGAGCAGTTCTTC
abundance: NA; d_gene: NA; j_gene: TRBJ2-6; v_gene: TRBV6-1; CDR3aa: CASPTGSGANVLTF; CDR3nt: TGTGCCAGCCCTACGGGCTCTGGGGCCAACGTCCTGACTTTC
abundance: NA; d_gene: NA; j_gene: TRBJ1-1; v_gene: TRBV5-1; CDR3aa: CASSVSGETEAFF; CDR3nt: TGCGCCAGCAGCGTATCAGGGGAGACTGAAGCTTTCTTT
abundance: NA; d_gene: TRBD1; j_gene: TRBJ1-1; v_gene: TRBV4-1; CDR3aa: CASSQIDREGTEAFF; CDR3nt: TGCGCCAGCAGCCAAATTGACAGGGAAGGAACTGAAGCTTTCTTT
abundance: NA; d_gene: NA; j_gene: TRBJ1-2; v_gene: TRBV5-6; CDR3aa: CASSFGPVFTSTGYTF; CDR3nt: TGTGCCAGCAGCTTCGGGCCCGTATTCACAAGTACCGGCTACACCTTC
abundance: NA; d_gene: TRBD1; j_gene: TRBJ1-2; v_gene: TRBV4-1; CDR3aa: CASSQEPQGAYYGYTF; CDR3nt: TGCGCCAGCAGCCAAGAACCTCAGGGGGCCTACTATGGCTACACCTTC
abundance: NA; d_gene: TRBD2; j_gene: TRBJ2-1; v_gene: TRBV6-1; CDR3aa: CATRTSGSYNEQFF; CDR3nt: TGTGCCACCAGGACTAGCGGCTCCTACAATGAGCAGTTCTTC
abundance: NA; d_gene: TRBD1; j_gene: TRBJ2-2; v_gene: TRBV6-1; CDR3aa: CASSWTGWGTGELFF; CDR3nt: TGTGCCAGCAGTTGGACAGGGTGGGGCACCGGGGAGCTGTTTTTT
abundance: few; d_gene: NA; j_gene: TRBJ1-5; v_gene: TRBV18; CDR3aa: CASSPNWDQPQHF; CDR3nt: TGTGCCAGCTCACCTAATTGGGATCAGCCCCAGCATTTT
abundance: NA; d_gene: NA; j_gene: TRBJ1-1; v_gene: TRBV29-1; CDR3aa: CSVDQGNTEAFF; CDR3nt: TGCAGCGTTGATCAGGGGAACACTGAAGCTTTCTTT
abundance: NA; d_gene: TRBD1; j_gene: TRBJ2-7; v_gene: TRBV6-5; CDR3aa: CASRVTRDSTYEQYF; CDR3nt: TGTGCCAGCAGGGTGACTCGGGACAGCACCTACGAGCAGTACTTC
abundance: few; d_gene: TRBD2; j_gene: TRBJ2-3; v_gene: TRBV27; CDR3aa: CASSRVAGGPGSTDTQYF; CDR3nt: TGTGCCAGCAGTCGAGTGGCGGGAGGGCCTGGGAGCACAGATACGCAGTATTTT
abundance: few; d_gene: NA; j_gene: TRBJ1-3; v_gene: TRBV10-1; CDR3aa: CASSEEGGVSVETGNTIYF; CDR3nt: TGCGCCAGCAGTGAGGAGGGGGGCGTCTCGGTAGAGACTGGAAACACCATATATTTT
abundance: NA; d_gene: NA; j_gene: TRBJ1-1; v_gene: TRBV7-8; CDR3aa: CASSLGPRNTEAFF; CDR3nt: TGTGCCAGCAGCTTAGGGCCAAGGAACACTGAAGCTTTCTTT
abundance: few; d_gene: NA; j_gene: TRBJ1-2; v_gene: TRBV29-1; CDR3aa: CSVESGYTF; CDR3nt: TGCAGCGTTGAGTCCGGCTACACCTTC
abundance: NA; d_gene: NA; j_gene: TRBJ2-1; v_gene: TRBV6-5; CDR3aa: CASSPESSGYNEQFF; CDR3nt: TGTGCCAGCAGTCCAGAAAGTAGCGGATACAATGAGCAGTTCTTC